The present TCR beta chain was sequenced within a study of CXCR3-negative and CXCR3-positive naive CD8 T cells. Findings and caveats of the study: Sequencing showed both naive subsets with comparably high diversity, and memory CD8+ cells much lower. CXCR3-positive naive cells had more hydrophobic TRB CDR3s than CXCR3-negative naive cells.

The authors prepared UMI-labeled TRB cDNA libraries by 5' RACE. TCRdb processed the 5' RACE reads again and assigns one entry to each CDR3 protein, with no DNA. In total, the table holds about 57,000 distinct CDR3 sequences. The CDR3 is 16 residues long. Germline V gives CDR1 SGHDN, CDR2 FVKESK. Those CD8+ T cells considered naive were CD45RO-CCR7+CD27+CD95-. Details on this clonotype: Its antigen remains unidentified.

The material sequenced was naive CXCR3+ CD8+ T cells from blood. Subset indicated: CD45RO-CCR7+CD27+CD95- naive CD8+ T cells expressing CXCR3 (TNR3+). This chain uses TRBV14 with TRBJ2-1; TCRdb proposes TRBD1, but this gene call is untestable without DNA. The sequence was collected from a human donor in good health. Some clones in this sample may be carry-over from other donors' samples. CDR3 residues: CASSLFPTSSYNEQFF.